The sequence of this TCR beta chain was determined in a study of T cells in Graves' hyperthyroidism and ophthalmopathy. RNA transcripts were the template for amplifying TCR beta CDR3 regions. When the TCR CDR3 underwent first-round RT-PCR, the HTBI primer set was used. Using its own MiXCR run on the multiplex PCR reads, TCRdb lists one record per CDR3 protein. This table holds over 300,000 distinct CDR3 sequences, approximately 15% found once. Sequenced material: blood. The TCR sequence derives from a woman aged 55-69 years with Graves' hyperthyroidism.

The CDR3 loop is CSARDPRGAGEQYF. The CDR3 bases are TGCAGTGCTAGAGATCCCCGTGGGGCGGGGGAGCAGTACTTC. V gene TRBV20-1 combines with J gene TRBJ2-7; D is possibly TRBD2 (6 bases). CDR1 and CDR2 from the germline V gene are DFQATT and SNEGSKA (reference sequence). V lost 0 bases and J 7 bases, leaving 16 bases between the germline ends. The CDR3 loop spans 14 amino acids.